These 21 T cell receptor beta chains were all obtained from the same sample, sequenced in a study of blood T cell repertoires in COVID-19. TCRdb keeps only in-frame clones here, not all; method: immunoSEQ multiplex PCR. The sample contains 150,000 to 180,000 clones, 75% to 85% of which appear only once. The sample consisted of peripheral blood. The receptor set was obtained from a woman aged 55-69 years with COVID-19, enrolled during active disease.

This clone has a handful of counts. V gene TRBV13 combines with J gene TRBJ2-7; tentative D call: TRBD1 (6 bases). Germline values: CDR1 PRHDT, CDR2 FYEKMQ (reference sequence). This CDR3 comprises 12 residues. The V end was cut by 5 bases, the J end by 9 bases, with 14 bases between. The CDR3 protein is CASSVTGYGQYF. Here the CDR3 DNA reads TGTGCCAGCAGCGTAACAGGGTATGGGCAGTACTTC.

CDR3 sequence reads: CASSVAGEVFYGYTF. The CDR3 nucleotides are TGTGCCAGCAGCGTAGCTGGTGAGGTTTTCTATGGCTACACCTTC. V gene TRBV9 combines with J gene TRBJ1-2; D ambiguous. Germline loops: CDR1 SGDLS, CDR2 YYNGEE. V dropped 0 bases and J dropped 4 bases, with 13 bases sitting between them. The CDR3 has 15 residues.

The chain combines TRBV7-2 with TRBJ2-3, with 7 nucleotides matching TRBD1. Germline assignment: CDR1 SGHTA and CDR2 FQGNSA. With V trimmed by 3 bases and J by 7 bases, 7 bases remained unmatched. This CDR3 has 14 amino acids. The CDR3 loop is CASSFGTVPHTQYF. In DNA, the CDR3 is TGTGCCAGCAGCTTTGGGACAGTTCCTCATACGCAGTATTTT.

The chain recombines TRBV11-3 with TRBJ2-5; 9 nucleotides line up with TRBD2. Germline CDR1 is SGHNT and CDR2 is YENEEA. Germline trimming cut 5 bases from V and 0 bases from J; bases unmatched to any gene: 7. This CDR3 contains 16 residues. In nucleotides, the CDR3 is TGTGCCAGCAGCCGCAGCAGCGGGGGGCACCAAGAGACCCAGTACTTC. Translating gives CASSRSSGGHQETQYF. Supplemented by reference TRBV11-3 and TRBJ2-5, the full variable domain reads EAGVVQSPRYKIIEKKQPVAFWCNPISGHNTLYWYLQNLGQGPELLIRYENEEAVDDSQLPKDRFSAERLKGVDSTLKIQPAELGDSAVYLCASSRSSGGHQETQYFGPGTRLLVL.

CDR3 sequence: CASSSDRGPGNTIYF. The DNA for the CDR3 is TGTGCCAGCAGTTCTGATAGGGGGCCCGGAAACACCATATATTTT. The chain recombines TRBV6-5 with TRBJ1-3; 7 bases match TRBD1. The germline CDR1 and CDR2 sequences are MNHEY and SVGAGI. V trimming: 4 bases; J trimming: 4 bases; junction bases outside the gene matches: 7. CDR3 length equals 15 residues.

The chain has TRBV12-5 and TRBJ2-1, with TRBD2 matching 10 bases. This CDR3 comprises 15 residues. Germline lookup yields CDR1 LGHNT and CDR2 FRNRAP. After removal of 1 base from V and 7 bases from J, the junction contained 4 bases not matched to a gene. This CDR3 is CASGLDQRGGNEQFF. The CDR3, as DNA: TGTGCTAGTGGTTTGGACCAGCGGGGGGGGAATGAGCAGTTCTTC. The full variable domain, its missing parts supplied by reference TRBV12-5 and TRBJ2-1, is DARVTQTPRHKVTEMGQEVTMRCQPILGHNTVFWYRQTMMQGLELLAYFRNRAPLDDSGMPKDRFSAEMPDATLATLKIQPSEPRDSAVYFCASGLDQRGGNEQFFGPGTRLTVL.

The CDR3 DNA follows: TGTGCCAGCACCCCCGCGGGGCCCCTCAACTATGGCTACACCTTC. This translates into CASTPAGPLNYGYTF. V is TRBV5-8 and J is TRBJ1-2, with D possibly matching TRBD1 (5 bases). Germline CDR1 and CDR2: SGHTS and YDEGEE. The CDR3 covers 15 residues. V lost 6 bases, J lost 2 bases, and 17 bases lay in between.

This clone was observed a single time. The chain employs TRBV9 and TRBJ2-2; TRBD1 aligns across 7 bases. Germline assignment: CDR1 SGDLS and CDR2 YYNGEE. V lost 0 bases, J lost 7 bases, and 9 bases stayed unmatched. CDR3 length equals 16 residues. The CDR3 DNA sequence: TGTGCCAGCAGCGTAGTGGCAGGGGGATATAACGGGGAGCTGTTTTTT. Translated, it gives CASSVVAGGYNGELFF. Based on the CDR3 plus reference TRBV9 and TRBJ2-2, the full variable domain is DSGVTQTPKHLITATGQRVTLRCSPRSGDLSVYWYQQSLDQGLQFLIQYYNGEERAKGNILERFSAQQFPDLHSELNLSSLELGDSALYFCASSVVAGGYNGELFFGEGSRLTVL.

The chain couples TRBV7-9 to TRBJ1-6; TRBD1 matches at 10 bases. V trimming: 5 bases; J trimming: 8 bases; junction bases outside the gene matches: 6. This CDR3 is built from 15 residues. The germline CDR1 and CDR2 sequences are SEHNR and FQNEAQ (reference sequence). CDR3 amino acids: CASSGWTGGDSPLHF. The DNA for the CDR3 is TGTGCCAGCAGCGGATGGACAGGGGGAGATTCACCCCTCCACTTT.

V usage is TRBV18 and J usage is TRBJ1-2, with 8 bases identical to TRBD1. The CDR3 length is 15 residues. Unmatched junction bases numbered 7, after V lost 5 bases and J lost 2 bases. Per the germline V gene, CDR1 is KGHSH and CDR2 is LQKENI. This CDR3 reads CASSSDRGYNYGYTF. CDR3 nucleotides: TGTGCCAGCTCATCTGACAGGGGTTACAACTATGGCTACACCTTC. The entire variable domain, with the rest obtained from reference TRBV18 and TRBJ1-2, is as follows: NAGVMQNPRHLVRRRGQEARLRCSPMKGHSHVYWYRQLPEEGLKFMVYLQKENIIDESGMPKERFSAEFPKEGPSILRIQQVVRGDSAAYFCASSSDRGYNYGYTFGSGTRLTVV.

The V gene is TRBV6-2 or TRBV6-3, the J gene TRBJ1-5; D gene unclear. V lost 6 bases, J lost 5 bases, and 20 bases lay in between. This CDR3 is 16 amino acids long. Germline CDR1 MNHEY, CDR2 SVGEGT. Here the CDR3 reads CASRYGFKGRHQPQHF. The CDR3 nucleotides read TGTGCCAGCAGATACGGGTTTAAAGGGAGGCATCAGCCCCAGCATTTT.

The rearrangement links TRBV7-3 to TRBJ2-7; 8 bases line up with TRBD2. CDR1 is SGHTA and CDR2 is FQGTGA in the germline V gene. J lost 7 bases, V lost 5 bases, and 10 bases had no gene match. The CDR3 has 14 residues. The DNA for the CDR3 is TGTGCCAGCAGCCCGACTCGGGGGGGGAGAGAGCAGTACTTC. This encodes CASSPTRGGREQYF.

The rearrangement uses TRBV9 and TRBJ1-1; 7 bases agree with TRBD1. The CDR3 contains 14 residues. V lost 0 bases to trimming and J lost 4 bases; unmatched junction nucleotides: 3. In germline, CDR1 is SGDLS, CDR2 YYNGEE. CDR3 amino acids: CASSVAQGGTEAFF. CDR3 bases: TGTGCCAGCAGCGTAGCTCAGGGGGGCACTGAAGCTTTCTTT.

The chain is built from TRBV6-1 and TRBJ1-5; tentative D call: TRBD1 (6 bases). Germline lookup yields CDR1 MNHNS and CDR2 SASEGT. The CDR3 runs to 17 residues. The V gene lost 4 bases and the J gene lost 7 bases, with 23 bases spanning the gap. In DNA, the CDR3 is TGTGCCAGCAGTGCCCGTCCGACAGGTACGATCAGGCAGCCCCAGCATTTT. The encoded protein is CASSARPTGTIRQPQHF.

The chain has TRBV24-1 and TRBJ2-5; 16 nucleotides line up with TRBD2. Losses at the gene ends were 4 bases for V and 4 bases for J; bases not matched to a gene: 5. Germline CDR1 and CDR2: KGHDR and SFDVKD. The CDR3 length is 17 residues. The CDR3 DNA reads as TGTGCCACCAGTGAGGGACTAGCGGGGGGGCCCGGAGAGACCCAGTACTTC. Protein: CATSEGLAGGPGETQYF.

This chain links TRBV5-8 with TRBJ2-3, with 7 bases that match TRBD1. Germline CDR1 is SGHTS and CDR2 is YDEGEE. The CDR3 is made up of 16 amino acids. J gave up 4 bases and V 3 bases, and 11 bases lay outside the gene matches. The CDR3 DNA follows: TGTGCCAGCAGCTATCTTCACACAGGGGCATCAGATACGCAGTATTTT. Protein: CASSYLHTGASDTQYF.

V usage is TRBV9 and J usage is TRBJ2-7; TRBD1 aligns across 8 bases. V gave up 5 bases and J gave up 5 bases; unmatched junction bases: 9. CDR3 length: 14 amino acids. Germline loops: CDR1 SGDLS, CDR2 YYNGEE. CDR3 in amino acids: CASRRWAGGDEQYV. CDR3 bases: TGTGCCAGCAGGAGGTGGGCAGGGGGCGACGAGCAGTACGTC.

The chain is built from TRBV7-8 and TRBJ1-5; 8 bases align to TRBD1. The CDR3 contains 17 residues. Trimming took 4 bases from V and 4 from J; bases not matched to a gene: 12. Germline loops: CDR1 SGHVS, CDR2 FQNEAQ. The CDR3 nucleotides read TGTGCCAGCAGCTCCCCCCTCGGACAGGGACCTAATCAGCCCCAGCATTTT. The encoded protein is CASSSPLGQGPNQPQHF.

This clone came up once. This chain's CDR3 is CASSNSGRAPYNEQFF. The CDR3 bases are TGTGCCAGCAGCAACAGCGGGAGGGCCCCCTACAATGAGCAGTTCTTC. The chain carries TRBV4-2 and TRBJ2-1; 10 bases agree with TRBD2. With V trimmed by 5 bases and J by 2 bases, 6 bases remained unmatched. This CDR3 has 16 residues. CDR1 and CDR2 from the germline V gene are LGHNA and YNFKEQ.

The V gene is TRBV2, the J gene TRBJ2-6; 9 bases align to TRBD1. Germline V gives CDR1 SNHLY, CDR2 FYNNEI. The CDR3 is 15 amino acids. J was trimmed by 4 bases and V by 7 bases; bases with no gene match: 5. Written as DNA, the CDR3 is TGTGCCAGCATTTACAGGGGGCAAGGGGCCAACGTCCTGACTTTC. It encodes CASIYRGQGANVLTF.

V usage is TRBV7-3 and J usage is TRBJ2-1; the D gene is possibly TRBD2 (6 bases). V lost 4 bases, J lost 0 bases, and 16 bases lay in between. This CDR3 contains 17 residues. Germline CDR1 SGHTA, CDR2 FQGTGA. The CDR3 loop reads CASSSAGRGPSYNEQFF. The CDR3 DNA is TGTGCCAGCAGCTCTGCGGGGCGGGGCCCCTCCTACAATGAGCAGTTCTTC.